This TCR beta chain was found in a study of T cell repertoires in cytomegalovirus infection (dated by TCRdb to about 2019). Broadly, across the study: The HLA type of each donor mattered for the analysis, because public TCR beta signatures pointed to carriage of CMV infection along with the matching HLA type.

General study outcomes and caveats: The ex vivo response was dominated by HLA-C-restricted CMV-specific TCR beta clonotypes, which also provided the single most frequent clonotype in two of eight donors. Cumulative frequency of public TCR beta family members discriminated carriers of CMV infection plus the relevant HLA type in this cohort and an independent approximately 340-donor cohort.

Instrument on record: Illumina HiSeq 1500. The public reads were run again by TCRdb, first through fastp at Q25 and then through MiXCR, and only productive beta chains were kept. Entries are consolidated by CDR3 protein sequence, retaining the most common genes and DNA. The sample data list some 300,000 distinct CDR3 sequences, and around 9.6% of these were observed just once. 2.5% of the sample rests with the top ten. This clonotype was picked up a small number of times. Its antigen remains undetermined. No much larger clone is present one base from it, and per-base qualities are unavailable. There are 18 amino acids in the CDR3, from cysteine to phenylalanine inclusive. The retained sequence is limited to the CDR3, 54 bases, with the frame set at the first base. V was cut back by 4 bases and J by 7 bases, leaving a gap of 25 bases between them. According to the germline V gene, CDR1 reads MDHEN and CDR2 reads SYDVKM.

Sequences were obtained from PBMCs. The source of this sequence is a human donor in good health (CMV status not recorded). Some clones in this sample may be carry-over from other donors' samples. This chain joins TRBV28 to TRBJ2-2; TRBD2 is possibly the D segment (5 matching bases). The DNA sequence reads TGTGCCAGCAGTTCCCACCGTTTAAAAGACTATTTGTACGGGGAGCTGTTTTTT. Translated, this is CASSSHRLKDYLYGELFF.